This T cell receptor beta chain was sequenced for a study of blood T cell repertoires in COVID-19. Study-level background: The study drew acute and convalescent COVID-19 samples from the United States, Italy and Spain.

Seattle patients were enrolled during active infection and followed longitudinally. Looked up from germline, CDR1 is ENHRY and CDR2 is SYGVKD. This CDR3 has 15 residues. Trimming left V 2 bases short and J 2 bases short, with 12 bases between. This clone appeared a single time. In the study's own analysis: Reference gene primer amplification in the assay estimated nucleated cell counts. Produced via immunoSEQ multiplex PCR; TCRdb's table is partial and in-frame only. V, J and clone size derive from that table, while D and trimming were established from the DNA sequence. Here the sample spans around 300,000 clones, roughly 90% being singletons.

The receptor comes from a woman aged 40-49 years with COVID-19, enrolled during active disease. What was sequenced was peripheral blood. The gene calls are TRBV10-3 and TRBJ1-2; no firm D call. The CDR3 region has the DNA TGTGCCATCAGTGAGGACCTCGGGATGAACTATGGCTACACCTTC. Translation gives CAISEDLGMNYGYTF.